This is a list of T cell receptor beta chains from one sample in a study of cytomegalovirus exposure and HLA in healthy donors. Only in-frame clones appear in the TCRdb table, and some are missing; sequencing was by immunoSEQ multiplex PCR. The data contain roughly 80,000 clones, about four fifths of them singletons. Input material: PBMCs. These receptors all stem from a woman aged 50 to 65 in good health and CMV-seronegative. Both conserved end residues are part of each CDR3. A D gene is named only where the DNA matches it firmly. Part of the rows lack a size; the others show once, few, many or a class for expanded clones.

j_call: TRBJ2-7; v_call: TRBV7-9; clone_size: -; d_call: TRBD2; cdr3_aa: CASSSTSGSYEQYF; cdr3_nt: TGTGCCAGCAGTTCTACTAGCGGGAGCTACGAGCAGTACTTC
j_call: TRBJ2-3; v_call: TRBV5-4; clone_size: -; d_call: -; cdr3_aa: CASSLHGGPADTQYF; cdr3_nt: TGTGCCAGCAGCTTACACGGGGGGCCCGCAGATACGCAGTATTTT
j_call: TRBJ2-2; v_call: TRBV27; clone_size: -; d_call: TRBD1; cdr3_aa: CASSLGQGAAGELFF; cdr3_nt: TGTGCCAGCAGTTTGGGACAGGGGGCGGCCGGGGAGCTGTTTTTT
j_call: TRBJ1-1; v_call: TRBV4-1; clone_size: -; d_call: TRBD1; cdr3_aa: CASSHTGGFEAFF; cdr3_nt: TGCGCCAGCAGCCACACAGGGGGCTTTGAAGCTTTCTTT
j_call: TRBJ1-5; v_call: TRBV28; clone_size: -; d_call: -; cdr3_aa: CASRADITQHF; cdr3_nt: TGTGCCAGCAGGGCGGACATAACCCAGCATTTT
j_call: TRBJ1-5; v_call: TRBV7-9; clone_size: -; d_call: -; cdr3_aa: CASSPGMNQPQHF; cdr3_nt: TGTGCCAGCAGCCCCGGGATGAATCAGCCCCAGCATTTT
j_call: TRBJ2-3; v_call: TRBV6-1; clone_size: -; d_call: TRBD2; cdr3_aa: CASGLAGSTDTQYF; cdr3_nt: TGTGCCAGCGGGCTAGCGGGAAGCACAGATACGCAGTATTTT
j_call: TRBJ1-3; v_call: TRBV18; clone_size: -; d_call: TRBD1; cdr3_aa: CASSPPGQVSSGNTIYF; cdr3_nt: TGTGCCAGCTCACCCCCGGGACAGGTCAGCTCTGGAAACACCATATATTTT
j_call: TRBJ1-1; v_call: TRBV29-1; clone_size: -; d_call: TRBD1; cdr3_aa: CSTGTGLEAFF; cdr3_nt: TGCAGCACAGGGACAGGCCTGGAAGCTTTCTTT
j_call: TRBJ2-7; v_call: TRBV6-1; clone_size: -; d_call: -; cdr3_aa: CASSVKGYEQYF; cdr3_nt: TGTGCCAGCAGTGTTAAGGGGTACGAGCAGTACTTC
j_call: TRBJ1-2; v_call: TRBV10-2; clone_size: -; d_call: TRBD1; cdr3_aa: CASKSGTGTLNYGYTF; cdr3_nt: TGCGCCAGCAAGTCCGGGACAGGCACTCTTAACTATGGCTACACCTTC
j_call: TRBJ2-7; v_call: TRBV5-4; clone_size: -; d_call: TRBD2; cdr3_aa: CASSGQGSGTRTYEQYF; cdr3_nt: TGTGCCAGCAGCGGGCAGGGCTCCGGGACTAGGACCTACGAGCAGTACTTC
j_call: TRBJ2-7; v_call: TRBV7-9; clone_size: -; d_call: TRBD2; cdr3_aa: CASTGLAGAYEQYF; cdr3_nt: TGTGCCAGCACGGGGCTAGCGGGGGCCTACGAGCAGTACTTC
j_call: TRBJ1-1; v_call: TRBV6-4; clone_size: few; d_call: -; cdr3_aa: CASSQSLNTEAFF; cdr3_nt: TGTGCCAGCAGTCAGTCCCTGAACACTGAAGCTTTCTTT
j_call: TRBJ1-6; v_call: TRBV4-1; clone_size: few; d_call: -; cdr3_aa: CASSKRVMEDSPLHF; cdr3_nt: TGCGCCAGCAGCAAAAGGGTAATGGAGGATTCACCCCTCCACTTT
j_call: TRBJ2-1; v_call: TRBV5-6; clone_size: once; d_call: TRBD1; cdr3_aa: CASSVGTGGVYNEQFF; cdr3_nt: TGTGCCAGCAGCGTAGGGACAGGGGGGGTTTACAATGAGCAGTTCTTC
j_call: TRBJ1-1; v_call: TRBV15; clone_size: -; d_call: -; cdr3_aa: CATSRWRLDTEAFF; cdr3_nt: TGTGCCACCAGCAGGTGGAGGTTGGACACTGAAGCTTTCTTT
j_call: TRBJ2-2; v_call: TRBV7-8; clone_size: -; d_call: -; cdr3_aa: CASSLVPGPFGELFF; cdr3_nt: TGTGCCAGCAGCTTGGTCCCAGGGCCCTTCGGGGAGCTGTTTTTT
j_call: TRBJ2-2; v_call: TRBV25-1; clone_size: -; d_call: TRBD2; cdr3_aa: CASSLGGWDTGELFF; cdr3_nt: TGTGCCAGCAGCCTCGGGGGGTGGGACACCGGGGAGCTGTTTTTT
j_call: TRBJ1-1; v_call: TRBV27; clone_size: -; d_call: -; cdr3_aa: CASSFLPPTEAFF; cdr3_nt: TGTGCCAGCAGTTTTCTCCCCCCCACTGAAGCTTTCTTT
j_call: TRBJ2-7; v_call: TRBV18; clone_size: few; d_call: TRBD2; cdr3_aa: CASSPGGKYEQYF; cdr3_nt: TGTGCCAGCTCCCCGGGGGGGAAATACGAGCAGTACTTC
j_call: TRBJ1-5; v_call: TRBV7-9; clone_size: -; d_call: TRBD1; cdr3_aa: CASSSTGDSNQPQHF; cdr3_nt: TGTGCCAGCAGCTCAACAGGGGATAGCAATCAGCCCCAGCATTTT
j_call: TRBJ1-1; v_call: TRBV4-1; clone_size: -; d_call: -; cdr3_aa: CASSQDWRQNTEAFF; cdr3_nt: TGCGCCAGCAGCCAAGATTGGCGGCAGAACACTGAAGCTTTCTTT
j_call: TRBJ2-3; v_call: TRBV5-6; clone_size: once; d_call: TRBD1; cdr3_aa: CASSLGQGITDTQYF; cdr3_nt: TGTGCCAGCAGCTTAGGACAGGGGATAACAGATACGCAGTATTTT
j_call: TRBJ2-2; v_call: TRBV7-7; clone_size: -; d_call: -; cdr3_aa: CASSSGFFTGELFF; cdr3_nt: TGTGCTAGCAGCTCAGGGTTCTTCACCGGGGAGCTGTTTTTT
j_call: TRBJ2-7; v_call: TRBV7-2; clone_size: -; d_call: TRBD2; cdr3_aa: CASSLTGGYEQYF; cdr3_nt: TGTGCCAGCAGCTTAACGGGGGGCTACGAGCAGTACTTC
j_call: TRBJ1-1; v_call: TRBV5-1; clone_size: -; d_call: TRBD1; cdr3_aa: CASSLDRGATEAFF; cdr3_nt: TGCGCCAGCAGCTTGGACAGGGGGGCTACTGAAGCTTTCTTT
j_call: TRBJ2-5; v_call: TRBV19; clone_size: -; d_call: TRBD2; cdr3_aa: CASNIWTSGGGQETQYF; cdr3_nt: TGTGCCAGTAATATCTGGACTAGCGGGGGGGGTCAAGAGACCCAGTACTTC
j_call: TRBJ2-7; v_call: TRBV28; clone_size: once; d_call: -; cdr3_aa: CASSKAAGVYYEQYF; cdr3_nt: TGTGCCAGCAGTAAGGCCGCAGGGGTCTACTACGAGCAGTACTTC
j_call: TRBJ1-2; v_call: TRBV15; clone_size: -; d_call: TRBD1; cdr3_aa: CATNEDRGFSGYTF; cdr3_nt: TGTGCCACGAATGAGGACAGGGGATTTAGTGGCTACACCTTC
j_call: TRBJ2-7; v_call: TRBV10-3; clone_size: -; d_call: TRBD1; cdr3_aa: CAIRQGSDYEQYF; cdr3_nt: TGTGCCATCAGACAGGGGTCGGACTACGAGCAGTACTTC
j_call: TRBJ1-2; v_call: TRBV5-4; clone_size: -; d_call: -; cdr3_aa: CASRSTGSNYGYTF; cdr3_nt: TGTGCCAGTCGATCCACAGGTTCCAACTATGGCTACACCTTC
j_call: TRBJ2-3; v_call: TRBV29-1; clone_size: -; d_call: TRBD2; cdr3_aa: CSAIRAGGTDTQYF; cdr3_nt: TGCAGCGCAATCCGAGCGGGAGGCACAGATACGCAGTATTTT
j_call: TRBJ2-1; v_call: TRBV5-1; clone_size: -; d_call: TRBD2; cdr3_aa: CASSKGLAPDEQFF; cdr3_nt: TGCGCCAGCAGCAAGGGACTAGCACCGGATGAGCAGTTCTTC
j_call: TRBJ2-1; v_call: TRBV6-5; clone_size: -; d_call: TRBD2; cdr3_aa: CASSSGTSGDNEQFF; cdr3_nt: TGTGCCAGCAGTTCAGGGACTAGCGGGGACAATGAGCAGTTCTTC
j_call: TRBJ1-2; v_call: TRBV30; clone_size: -; d_call: -; cdr3_aa: CAWSPDSTYGYTF; cdr3_nt: TGTGCCTGGAGTCCCGACAGTACCTATGGCTACACCTTC
j_call: TRBJ2-3; v_call: TRBV7-9; clone_size: -; d_call: TRBD2; cdr3_aa: CASSVGAGGPTATDTQYF; cdr3_nt: TGTGCCAGCAGCGTAGGAGCGGGGGGCCCGACGGCTACAGATACGCAGTATTTT
j_call: TRBJ1-1; v_call: TRBV11-1; clone_size: -; d_call: TRBD1; cdr3_aa: CASSLPGTGLINHTEAFF; cdr3_nt: TGTGCCAGCAGCTTACCCGGGACAGGACTCATCAATCACACTGAAGCTTTCTTT
j_call: TRBJ2-1; v_call: TRBV21-1; clone_size: -; d_call: -; cdr3_aa: CASSKGKLAGGRDNEQFF; cdr3_nt: TGTGCCAGCAGCAAAGGGAAACTAGCGGGAGGGAGAGACAATGAGCAGTTCTTC
j_call: TRBJ2-1; v_call: TRBV29-1; clone_size: -; d_call: -; cdr3_aa: CSVIWADDNEQFF; cdr3_nt: TGCAGCGTTATATGGGCAGACGACAATGAGCAGTTCTTC
j_call: TRBJ2-3; v_call: TRBV19; clone_size: few; d_call: TRBD2; cdr3_aa: CASRVAGADTQYF; cdr3_nt: TGTGCCAGTAGGGTAGCGGGGGCCGATACGCAGTATTTT
j_call: TRBJ1-1; v_call: TRBV7-9; clone_size: once; d_call: -; cdr3_aa: CASRGGRGEAFF; cdr3_nt: TGTGCCAGCAGGGGGGGGCGCGGTGAAGCTTTCTTT
j_call: TRBJ1-3; v_call: TRBV18; clone_size: -; d_call: -; cdr3_aa: CASSPPGQLLSGNTIYF; cdr3_nt: TGTGCCAGCTCACCACCTGGACAGCTCCTCTCTGGAAACACCATATATTTT
j_call: TRBJ2-1; v_call: TRBV2; clone_size: -; d_call: TRBD2; cdr3_aa: CASRTLTSSHEQFF; cdr3_nt: TGTGCCAGCAGGACCCTGACTAGCAGCCATGAGCAGTTCTTC
j_call: TRBJ2-3; v_call: TRBV28; clone_size: -; d_call: TRBD2; cdr3_aa: CASSLRLAEVTDTQYF; cdr3_nt: TGTGCCAGCAGTTTAAGACTAGCGGAGGTCACAGATACGCAGTATTTT
j_call: TRBJ2-5; v_call: TRBV11-3; clone_size: -; d_call: TRBD1; cdr3_aa: CASSLGQNLGETQYF; cdr3_nt: TGTGCCAGCAGCTTGGGACAGAACCTTGGGGAGACCCAGTACTTC
j_call: TRBJ1-1; v_call: TRBV9; clone_size: -; d_call: -; cdr3_aa: CASSPRLTSRSTEAFF; cdr3_nt: TGTGCCAGCAGCCCGCGGCTCACCTCGCGGTCTACCGAGGCTTTCTTT
j_call: TRBJ2-1; v_call: TRBV5-1; clone_size: -; d_call: TRBD2; cdr3_aa: CASSSPVGREVNEQFF; cdr3_nt: TGCGCCAGCTCATCCCCCGTGGGGCGGGAGGTGAATGAGCAGTTCTTC
j_call: TRBJ1-2; v_call: TRBV4-3; clone_size: few; d_call: TRBD1; cdr3_aa: CASSQTWDSANYGYTF; cdr3_nt: TGCGCCAGCAGCCAGACATGGGACAGCGCTAACTATGGCTACACCTTC
j_call: TRBJ2-2; v_call: TRBV5-6; clone_size: few; d_call: -; cdr3_aa: CASSFIAGELFF; cdr3_nt: TGTGCCAGCAGCTTTATCGCCGGGGAGCTGTTTTTT
j_call: TRBJ1-2; v_call: TRBV27; clone_size: -; d_call: -; cdr3_aa: CASSLRGSALVGYTF; cdr3_nt: TGTGCCAGCAGTTTACGTGGCAGTGCTCTGGTTGGCTACACCTTC
j_call: TRBJ2-1; v_call: TRBV5-6; clone_size: once; d_call: TRBD1; cdr3_aa: CASRGTGIYEQFF; cdr3_nt: TGTGCCAGCAGGGGGACAGGGATCTATGAGCAGTTCTTC
j_call: TRBJ2-7; v_call: TRBV7-8; clone_size: -; d_call: TRBD2; cdr3_aa: CASSLSGSAQYEQYF; cdr3_nt: TGTGCCAGCAGTCTTAGCGGGAGTGCTCAATACGAGCAGTACTTC
j_call: TRBJ2-7; v_call: TRBV29-1; clone_size: few; d_call: -; cdr3_aa: CSVGREGTEQYF; cdr3_nt: TGCAGCGTTGGCAGGGAAGGCACCGAGCAGTACTTC
j_call: TRBJ2-2; v_call: TRBV5-1; clone_size: -; d_call: TRBD1; cdr3_aa: CASSSITPRDRVTGELFF; cdr3_nt: TGCGCCAGCAGCTCGATAACCCCAAGGGACAGGGTCACCGGGGAGCTGTTTTTT